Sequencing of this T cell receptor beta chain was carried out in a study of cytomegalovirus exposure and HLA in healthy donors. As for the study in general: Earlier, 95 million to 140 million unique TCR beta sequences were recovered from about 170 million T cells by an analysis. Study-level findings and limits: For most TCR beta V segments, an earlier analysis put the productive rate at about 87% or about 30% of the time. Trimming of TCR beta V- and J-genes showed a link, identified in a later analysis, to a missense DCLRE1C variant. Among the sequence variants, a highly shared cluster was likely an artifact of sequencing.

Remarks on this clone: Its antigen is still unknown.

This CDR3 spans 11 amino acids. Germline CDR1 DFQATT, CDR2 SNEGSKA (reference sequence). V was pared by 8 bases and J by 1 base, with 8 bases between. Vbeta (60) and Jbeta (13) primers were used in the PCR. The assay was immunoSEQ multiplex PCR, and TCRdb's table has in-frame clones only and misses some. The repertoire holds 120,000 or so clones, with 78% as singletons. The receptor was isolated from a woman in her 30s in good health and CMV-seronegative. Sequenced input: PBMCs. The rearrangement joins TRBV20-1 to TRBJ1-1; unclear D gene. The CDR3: CSIGENTEAFF. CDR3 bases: TGCAGTATCGGAGAGAACACTGAAGCTTTCTTT.